The rows below give T cell receptor beta chains drawn from one sample of a study of OX40 agonist ivuxolimab in advanced cancers. The method was immunoSEQ multiplex PCR; TCRdb's version includes in-frame clones alone and lacks a portion of them. The sample lists tens of thousands of clones; 83% were seen once. This specimen was CD4+ or CD8+ T cells sorted from blood, taken in a trial of the OX40 agonist ivuxolimab. The receptors originated from an adult with an advanced solid tumor such as melanoma, head and neck, liver or kidney cancer. The CDR3 runs from the conserved cysteine through the conserved F or W. The order of the fields is clone size, V gene, J gene, CDR3 protein. Clone size is stated in some rows and not others, as once, few, many or a class when expanded.

abundance: once
v_gene: TRBV2
j_gene: TRBJ1-2
CDR3aa: CASSTQSNYGYTF

abundance: -
v_gene: TRBV5-4
j_gene: TRBJ2-7
CDR3aa: CASSFRQGGYEQYF

abundance: once
v_gene: TRBV6-5
j_gene: TRBJ2-7
CDR3aa: CASRDGTDHSYEQYF

abundance: -
v_gene: TRBV19
j_gene: TRBJ1-5
CDR3aa: CASSRTGSYGQPQHF

abundance: -
v_gene: TRBV19
j_gene: TRBJ1-2
CDR3aa: CATERPGQAISPTF

abundance: -
v_gene: TRBV11-2
j_gene: TRBJ2-5
CDR3aa: CASSTSSGTGGETQYF

abundance: -
v_gene: TRBV6-1
j_gene: TRBJ1-5
CDR3aa: CASSEYGTVPNQPQHF

abundance: -
v_gene: TRBV10-2
j_gene: TRBJ1-2
CDR3aa: CASSDGRYYGYTF

abundance: -
v_gene: TRBV11-2
j_gene: TRBJ1-1
CDR3aa: CASSFDQNTEAFF

abundance: -
v_gene: TRBV2
j_gene: TRBJ2-7
CDR3aa: CASREVRGGYEQYF

abundance: -
v_gene: TRBV7-9
j_gene: TRBJ2-7
CDR3aa: CASSLADRANYEQYF

abundance: -
v_gene: TRBV29-1
j_gene: TRBJ2-3
CDR3aa: CSVDLARIGVDTQYF

abundance: -
v_gene: TRBV5-5
j_gene: TRBJ2-7
CDR3aa: CASSLSAYEQYF

abundance: -
v_gene: TRBV18
j_gene: TRBJ2-7
CDR3aa: CASSLTQGAGYEQYF

abundance: -
v_gene: TRBV5-6
j_gene: TRBJ2-7
CDR3aa: CASSLGGLGGYF

abundance: -
v_gene: TRBV5-6
j_gene: TRBJ1-2
CDR3aa: CASSLRPLGGGYTF

abundance: -
v_gene: TRBV7-2
j_gene: TRBJ2-3
CDR3aa: CASSPQGWSTDTQYF